The clone carrying this T cell receptor beta chain was recorded once. The ends were cut back, 4 bases at V and 3 bases at J, with 5 bases in the middle. This CDR3 spans 12 amino acids. Germline lookup yields CDR1 ENHRY and CDR2 SYGVKD. The sample belongs to a study of identifying expanded T cells in peripheral blood. TCRdb's copy holds only in-frame clones and misses some; the assay was immunoSEQ multiplex PCR. The sample contains 80,000 to 95,000 clones, 88% of which appear only once. This sequence was found in a person between 18 and 70 years old in good health. Sequenced: blood. The V and J genes are TRBV10-3 and TRBJ2-3; D is uncertain. The CDR3 sequence is CAISGGTDTQYF. The CDR3 DNA sequence: TGTGCCATCAGTGGGGGAACAGATACGCAGTATTTT.